The clone carrying this TCR beta chain was recorded many times. Its antigen is undetermined. TCR beta CDR3 regions were amplified from RNA. Primed by the HTBI set, a first-round RT-PCR was run on the TCR CDR3. One entry per CDR3 protein, called by TCRdb with MiXCR from the multiplex PCR reads. The data show around 250,000 distinct CDR3 sequences, about 15% seen once. Germline lookup yields CDR1 SGHAT and CDR2 FQNNGV. The CDR3 consists of 16 residues. Germline trimming cut 1 base from V and 7 bases from J; bases unmatched to any gene: 8. The sample comes from a study of T cells in Graves' hyperthyroidism and ophthalmopathy. Study summary: Peripheral blood was secured at the point of initial diagnosis, before any treatment.

First hyperthyroidism diagnosis is when the blood sample was obtained, before any ophthalmopathy symptoms. Study conclusions and caveats: Stable hyperthyroidism was told apart from ophthalmopathy by a model built on 13 V-J features.

The chain uses TRBV11-2 and TRBJ2-3; the match to TRBD2 covers 10 bases. The sample was blood. The clonotype originates from a woman aged 40 to 50 with Graves' hyperthyroidism that later progressed to Graves' ophthalmopathy. CDR3 amino acids: CASSLGLAGEPYTQYF. CDR3 in DNA: TGTGCCAGCAGCTTAGGGCTAGCGGGAGAACCATATACGCAGTATTTT.